What follows are 17 T cell receptor beta chains derived from one specimen sequenced in a study of T cell responses to AZD1222 COVID-19 vaccine. Only in-frame clones appear in the TCRdb table, and some are missing; sequencing was by immunoSEQ multiplex PCR. The sample carries around 89,000 clones, 86% recorded once. This material consisted of peripheral blood, taken on day 0 of AZD1222 vaccination. The receptors were sampled from an adult in good health.

This clone was observed a single time. V and J are TRBV11-2 and TRBJ2-1; D call uncertain. The CDR3 totals 13 residues. V lost 1 base and J lost 7, with 8 bases in between. CDR1 SGHAT and CDR2 FQNNGV come from the germline V gene. The CDR3 DNA reads TGTGCCAGCAGCTTAGTGGAGTCAAATGAGCAGTTCTTC. It translates to CASSLVESNEQFF. The variable domain in full, with the rest retrieved from reference TRBV11-2 and TRBJ2-1, is EAGVAQSPRYKIIEKRQSVAFWCNPISGHATLYWYQQILGQGPKLLIQFQNNGVVDDSQLPKDRFSAERLKGVDSTLKIQPAKLEDSAVYLCASSLVESNEQFFGPGTRLTVL.

The rearrangement links TRBV9 to TRBJ2-7; 7 bases are a match to TRBD2. The V and J ends lost 3 bases and 4 bases, in that order; junction bases with no gene match: 10. Germline CDR1 and CDR2: SGDLS and YYNGEE. The CDR3 is 15 amino acids. The CDR3 sequence: CASSARTSSSYEQYF. Here the CDR3 DNA reads TGTGCCAGCAGCGCACGGACTAGTTCGTCGTACGAGCAGTACTTC.

The chain has TRBV11-2 and TRBJ2-7; D is tentatively TRBD1 or TRBD2 (5 bases each). The CDR3 has 13 residues. CDR1 is SGHAT and CDR2 is FQNNGV in the germline V gene. The germline V and J ends were trimmed by 5 bases and 6 bases, with 14 bases remaining between them. In nucleotides, the CDR3 is TGTGCCAGCAGCGGAGAGGGGACGGGCGAGCAGTACTTC. Encoded protein: CASSGEGTGEQYF.

This chain joins TRBV18 and TRBJ2-3; 12 bases fit TRBD2. V shed 0 bases and J 7 bases; nucleotides not matched to a gene: 5. Germline V gene lookup returns CDR1 KGHSH and CDR2 LQKENI. The CDR3 is 16 amino acids. CDR3 sequence (DNA): TGTGCCAGCTCACCACCATCTAGCGGGGGGGCATATACGCAGTATTTT. It encodes CASSPPSSGGAYTQYF.

The genes are TRBV7-9 and TRBJ2-2; D unclear. The V and J ends lost 5 bases and 7 bases respectively, with 11 bases between them. There are 13 residues in the CDR3. The germline V gene encodes CDR1 SEHNR and CDR2 FQNEAQ (reference sequence). The CDR3 nucleotides are TGTGCCAGCAGCGCCCCTGGCGGCGGGGAGCTGTTTTTT. It is translated as CASSAPGGGELFF.

This clone appeared once. The chain has TRBV12-3 or TRBV12-4 and TRBJ1-1, with D uncertain. V shed 3 bases and J shed 10 bases, with 9 bases lying between them. This CDR3 has 11 amino acids. In DNA form, the CDR3 reads TGTGCCAGCAGTTTGGAGGGAGGAGCTTTCTTT. Protein product: CASSLEGGAFF.

The chain combines TRBV30 with TRBJ1-4; the match to TRBD1 covers 8 bases. Germline CDR1 is GTSNPN and CDR2 is SVGIG (reference sequence). Unmatched junction bases numbered 9, after V lost 1 base and J lost 8 bases. The CDR3 contains 15 residues. CDR3 sequence: CAWSAGQGYVEKLFF. For the CDR3, the DNA is TGTGCCTGGAGTGCAGGACAGGGTTATGTCGAAAAACTGTTTTTT.

The V gene is TRBV5-1, the J gene TRBJ2-7; no clear D gene. The CDR3 contains 15 residues. CDR1 SGHRS and CDR2 YFSETQ come from the germline V gene. Between the trimmed V and J ends, which lost 4 bases and 2 bases, there was a span of 16 bases. CDR3: CASSPMAARTYEQYF. The CDR3 nucleotides are TGCGCCAGCAGCCCTATGGCAGCGAGGACCTACGAGCAGTACTTC.

The chain employs TRBV27 and TRBJ1-4; D not resolved. Germline V gene sequence: CDR1 MNHEY, CDR2 SMNVEV (reference sequence). Between the trimmed V and J ends, which lost 8 bases and 6 bases, there was a span of 10 bases. The CDR3 has 12 residues. The CDR3 coding sequence is TGTGCCAGCTCGGGATTCGATGAAAAACTGTTTTTT. This codes for CASSGFDEKLFF.

The chain combines TRBV18 with TRBJ1-2; D is unresolved. Trimming stripped 3 bases from V and 6 bases from J, with 23 bases between. The CDR3 has 17 residues. Germline V lookup: CDR1 KGHSH, CDR2 LQKENI. The CDR3 reads CASSPTSSQSTWDGYTF. The CDR3 bases are TGTGCCAGCTCACCGACTTCGAGCCAAAGCACTTGGGATGGCTACACCTTC. The full variable domain, in which reference TRBV18 and TRBJ1-2 provide the parts outside the CDR3, is NAGVMQNPRHLVRRRGQEARLRCSPMKGHSHVYWYRQLPEEGLKFMVYLQKENIIDESGMPKERFSAEFPKEGPSILRIQQVVRGDSAAYFCASSPTSSQSTWDGYTFGSGTRLTVV.

The chain combines TRBV7-9 with TRBJ1-2, with 8 bases matching TRBD1. The CDR3 spans 15 residues. Germline V lookup: CDR1 SEHNR, CDR2 FQNEAQ (reference sequence). Losses at the gene ends were 7 bases for V and 8 bases for J; bases not matched to a gene: 15. The CDR3 sequence is CASTLTGDSVWGYTF. CDR3 sequence (DNA): TGTGCCAGCACCTTGACAGGGGACTCTGTCTGGGGCTACACCTTC.

The chain combines TRBV6-5 with TRBJ2-7, with no clear D. Trimming left V 5 bases short and J 2 bases short, with 13 bases between. Germline loops: CDR1 MNHEY, CDR2 SVGAGI. The CDR3 is made up of 14 amino acids. The CDR3 DNA is TGTGCCAGCAGTCCCCCCAAGGCCCCCTACGAGCAGTACTTC. Its protein product is CASSPPKAPYEQYF.

V gene TRBV6-4 combines with J gene TRBJ1-2; no clear D. The CDR3 spans 13 residues. The ends were cut back, 3 bases at V and 8 bases at J, with 13 bases in the middle. Germline assignment: CDR1 MRHNA and CDR2 SNTAGT. CDR3 in DNA: TGTGCCAGCAGTGATTCGGTTCTCGGGGGCTACACCTTC. This gives the protein CASSDSVLGGYTF.

Here the CDR3 reads CASGTGLNTEAFF. The CDR3 DNA sequence: TGTGCCAGCGGGACAGGTCTGAACACTGAAGCTTTCTTT. The chain is built from TRBV7-2 and TRBJ1-1; 8 nucleotides line up with TRBD1. V lost 8 bases and J lost 0; bases outside the gene matches: 2. The CDR3 loop spans 13 amino acids. Germline CDR1 SGHTA, CDR2 FQGNSA. Full variable domain (missing parts from reference TRBV7-2 and TRBJ1-1): GAGVSQSPSNKVTEKGKDVELRCDPISGHTALYWYRQSLGQGLEFLIYFQGNSAPDKSGLPSDRFSAERTGGSVSTLTIQRTQQEDSAVYLCASGTGLNTEAFFGQGTRLTVV.

This sequence joins TRBV5-4 and TRBJ1-2; tentative D call: TRBD1 (6 bases). The CDR3 consists of 14 residues. CDR1 and CDR2 from the germline V gene are SGHNT and YYREEE (reference sequence). V was cut by 0 bases and J by 4 bases, with 10 bases left in between. CDR3 bases: TGTGCCAGCAGCTTGGATGGGGGCGGCTATGGCTACACCTTC. Amino acid sequence: CASSLDGGGYGYTF.

This sequence joins TRBV12-2 and TRBJ1-1. TRBV12-2 is recorded as a pseudogene. This CDR3 region has 19 residues. The CDR3 reads CASRPHAALVGRLMAEAFF. Written as DNA, the CDR3 is TGTGCAAGTCGCCCACACGCGGCGTTAGTGGGTAGACTTATGGCTGAAGCTTTCTTT.

The genes are TRBV27 and TRBJ2-7; no clear D gene. Germline-derived CDR1 and CDR2 are MNHEY and SMNVEV (reference sequence). V was trimmed by 5 bases and J by 6 bases, leaving 11 bases between them. The CDR3 length is 12 residues. The CDR3 loop reads CASSALTGEQYF. CDR3 bases: TGTGCCAGCAGTGCCCTCACCGGCGAGCAGTACTTC.